This T cell receptor beta chain was observed in a study of control samples from healthy donors and cancer patients. This clone was recorded once. This CDR3 is 11 amino acids long. Trimming cost V 3 bases and J 8 bases, with 5 bases left between them. Profiling relied on immunoSEQ multiplex PCR, and the TCRdb table lists in-frame clones only, not all of them. Of over 150,000 clones in the sample, around 96% were seen once. The clonotype originates from a woman under 40 in good health. The rearrangement joins TRBV12-3 or TRBV12-4 to TRBJ1-3, with D uncertain. Sequences were obtained from blood. DNA for the CDR3: TGTGCCAGCAGTTTGATGGACACCATATATTTT. Translating gives CASSLMDTIYF.